This TCR beta chain was documented in a study of T cells after yellow fever vaccination. TCRdb recomputed calls from the 5' RACE reads with MiXCR, one row per CDR3 protein. In the table there are 100,000 to 150,000 distinct CDR3 sequences, around 7.7% of which are singletons. In its sample, this clonotype was seen a few times. Its matching antigen is unknown. V was clipped by 0 bases and J by 5 bases, with 14 bases between them. The CDR3 spans 16 residues. CDR1 is LGHNA and CDR2 is YNFKEQ in the germline V gene. Study results and caveats: Although most clonotypes did not, a small share appeared in both CD4 and CD8 compartments. Most clones from primary vaccination resurfaced after the booster (approximately 95% CD4, over 85% CD8).

The source of this sequence is a young man who received the YFV17D yellow fever vaccine. The material sequenced was CD4+ T cells sorted from PBMCs, taken 10 days after the first yellow fever vaccination. The rearrangement links TRBV4-2 to TRBJ2-1; tentatively, D is TRBD1 or TRBD2 (6 bases each). DNA for the CDR3: TGTGCCAGCAGCCAAGATCTCCGGGGGCCGAACAATGAGCAGTTCTTC. It translates to CASSQDLRGPNNEQFF.